Sequencing of this T cell receptor beta chain was carried out in a study of blood T cells in healthy people across ages. Study results and limitations: There were more naive CD4+ cells and higher diversity in long-lived donors than in aged donors. Unsorted PBMCs prevented conclusive naive versus antigen-experienced comparison. The fall in TCR beta diversity per million T cells was roughly linear with age.

Trimming removed 5 bases at V and 5 bases at J, with 12 bases between. The CDR3 length is 13 residues. CDR1 and CDR2 (germline): MDHEN, SYDVKM. With respect to this clonotype: No antigen is known for it.

Together with a sample-barcoded 5' primer, a J-beta primer mix was included in a second PCR lasting about 6 to 12 cycles. TCRdb re-called the 5' RACE reads through MiXCR, storing one row per CDR3 protein. Of about 970,000 distinct CDR3 sequences listed, roughly 51% were seen once; the top ten hold about 21%. RNA extraction gave at least 5.5 micrograms of total RNA per sample. The sequence was collected from a woman aged 55 to 70 in good health. The specimen sequenced was blood. J is TRBJ2-5 and V is TRBV28; D uncertain. The CDR3 reads CASSPDVGETQYF. CDR3 nucleotide sequence: TGTGCCAGCAGTCCTGACGTGGGGGAGACCCAGTACTTC.